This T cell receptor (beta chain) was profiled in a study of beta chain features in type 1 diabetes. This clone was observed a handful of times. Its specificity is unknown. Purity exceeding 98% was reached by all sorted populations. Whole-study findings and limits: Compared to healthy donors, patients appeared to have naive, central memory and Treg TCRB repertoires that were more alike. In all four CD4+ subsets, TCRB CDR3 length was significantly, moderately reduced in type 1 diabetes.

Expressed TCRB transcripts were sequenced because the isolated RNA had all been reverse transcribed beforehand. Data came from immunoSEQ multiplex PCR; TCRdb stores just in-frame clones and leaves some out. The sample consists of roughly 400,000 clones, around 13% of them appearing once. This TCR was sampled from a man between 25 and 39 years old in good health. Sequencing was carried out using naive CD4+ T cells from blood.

The CDR3 nucleotides are TGTGCCAGCAGGCGAAAAGGGGGGTCCGGGGAGACCCAGTACTTC. Translation gives CASRRKGGSGETQYF. This chain connects TRBV5-4 to TRBJ2-5; D possibly matches TRBD1 or TRBD2 (6 bases each). Trimming removed 5 bases at V and 5 bases at J, with 19 bases between. CDR1 is SGHNT, CDR2 YYREEE, per germline (reference sequence). The CDR3 is made up of 15 amino acids.